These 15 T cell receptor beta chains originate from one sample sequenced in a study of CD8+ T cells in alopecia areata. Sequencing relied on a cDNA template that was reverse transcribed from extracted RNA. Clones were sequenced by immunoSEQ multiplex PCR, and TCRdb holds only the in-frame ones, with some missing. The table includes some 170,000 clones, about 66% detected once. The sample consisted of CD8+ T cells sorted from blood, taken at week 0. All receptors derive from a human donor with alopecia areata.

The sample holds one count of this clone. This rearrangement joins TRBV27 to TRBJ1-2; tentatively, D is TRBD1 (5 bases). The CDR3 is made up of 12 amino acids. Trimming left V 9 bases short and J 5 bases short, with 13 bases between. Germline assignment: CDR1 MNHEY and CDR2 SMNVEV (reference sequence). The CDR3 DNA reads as TGTGCCAGTTTCGGAGGGACTTATGGCTACACCTTC. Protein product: CASFGGTYGYTF.

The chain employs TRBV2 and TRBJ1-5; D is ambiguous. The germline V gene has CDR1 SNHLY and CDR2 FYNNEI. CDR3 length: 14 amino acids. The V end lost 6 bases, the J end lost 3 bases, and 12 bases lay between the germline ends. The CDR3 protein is CASRAQDVNQPQHF. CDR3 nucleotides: TGTGCCAGCAGGGCCCAGGACGTCAATCAGCCCCAGCATTTT.

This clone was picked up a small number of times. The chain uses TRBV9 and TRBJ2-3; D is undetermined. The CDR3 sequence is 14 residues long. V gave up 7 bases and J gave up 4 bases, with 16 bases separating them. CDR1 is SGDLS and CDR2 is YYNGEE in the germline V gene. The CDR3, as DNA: TGTGCCAGCGACCTGACGGGTGGGGCAGATACGCAGTATTTT. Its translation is CASDLTGGADTQYF.

The CDR3 here is CASSRTTGFGSPLHF. CDR3 DNA sequence: TGTGCCAGCAGCCGTACGACAGGGTTTGGATCACCCCTCCACTTT. This sequence joins TRBV7-2 and TRBJ1-6; 7 positions match TRBD1. V was clipped by 5 bases and J by 10 bases; unmatched bases: 11. Germline V gene data show CDR1 as SGHTA and CDR2 as FQGNSA. This CDR3 comprises 15 residues.

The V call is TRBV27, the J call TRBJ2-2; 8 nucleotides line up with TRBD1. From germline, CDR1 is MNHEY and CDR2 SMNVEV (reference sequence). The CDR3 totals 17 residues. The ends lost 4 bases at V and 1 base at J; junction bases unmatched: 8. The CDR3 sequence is CASSSDRTGWNTGELFF. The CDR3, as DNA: TGTGCCAGCAGTTCAGACCGGACAGGGTGGAACACCGGGGAGCTGTTTTTT.

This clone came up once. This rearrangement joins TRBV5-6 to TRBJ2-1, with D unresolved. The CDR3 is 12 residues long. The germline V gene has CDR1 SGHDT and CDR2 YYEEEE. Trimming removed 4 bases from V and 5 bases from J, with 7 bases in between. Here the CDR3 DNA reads TGTGCCAGCAGCCGGAGCGACAATGAGCAGTTCTTC. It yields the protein CASSRSDNEQFF.

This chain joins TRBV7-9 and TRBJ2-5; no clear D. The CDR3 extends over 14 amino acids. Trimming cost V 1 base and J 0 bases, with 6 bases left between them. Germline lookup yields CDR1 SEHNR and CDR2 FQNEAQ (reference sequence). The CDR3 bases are TGTGCCAGCAGCTTAGAGTGGAACCAAGAGACCCAGTACTTC. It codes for CASSLEWNQETQYF.

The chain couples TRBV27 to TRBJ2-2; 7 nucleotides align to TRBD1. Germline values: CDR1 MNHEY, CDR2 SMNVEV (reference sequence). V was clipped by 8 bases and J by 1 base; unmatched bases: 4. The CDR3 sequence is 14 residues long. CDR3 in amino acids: CASQTGLNTGELFF. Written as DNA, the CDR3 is TGTGCCAGCCAGACAGGGTTGAACACCGGGGAGCTGTTTTTT.

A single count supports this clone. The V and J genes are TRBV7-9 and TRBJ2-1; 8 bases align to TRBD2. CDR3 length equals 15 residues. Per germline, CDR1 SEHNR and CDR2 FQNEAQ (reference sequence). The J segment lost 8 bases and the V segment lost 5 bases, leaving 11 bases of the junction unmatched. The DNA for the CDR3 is TGTGCCAGCAGCCGGCCGGTAGCGGGGTTGGATGAGCAGTTCTTC. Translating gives CASSRPVAGLDEQFF.

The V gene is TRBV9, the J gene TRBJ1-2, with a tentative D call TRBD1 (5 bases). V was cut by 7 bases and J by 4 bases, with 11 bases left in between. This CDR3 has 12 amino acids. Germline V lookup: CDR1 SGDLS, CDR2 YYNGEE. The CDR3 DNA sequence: TGTGCCAGCCGAGGGACCCGCTATGGCTACACCTTC. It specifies CASRGTRYGYTF.

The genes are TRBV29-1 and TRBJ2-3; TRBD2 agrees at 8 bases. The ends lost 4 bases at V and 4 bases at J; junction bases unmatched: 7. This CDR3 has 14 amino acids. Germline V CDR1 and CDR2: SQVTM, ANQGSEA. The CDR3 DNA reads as TGCAGCGTTGTATCCGGGGGGGCCTCAGATACGCAGTATTTT. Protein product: CSVVSGGASDTQYF.

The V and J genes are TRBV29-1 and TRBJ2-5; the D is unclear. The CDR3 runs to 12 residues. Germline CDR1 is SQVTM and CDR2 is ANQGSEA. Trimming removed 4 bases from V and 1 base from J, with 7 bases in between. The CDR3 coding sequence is TGCAGCGTTGTTCGAACCCAAGAGACCCAGTACTTC. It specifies CSVVRTQETQYF.

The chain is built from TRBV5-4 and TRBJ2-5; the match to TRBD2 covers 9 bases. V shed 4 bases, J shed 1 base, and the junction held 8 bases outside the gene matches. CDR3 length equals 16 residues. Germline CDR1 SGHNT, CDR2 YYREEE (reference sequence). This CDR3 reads CASSPGLAGFQETQYF. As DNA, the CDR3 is TGTGCCAGCAGCCCGGGGCTAGCGGGGTTCCAAGAGACCCAGTACTTC.

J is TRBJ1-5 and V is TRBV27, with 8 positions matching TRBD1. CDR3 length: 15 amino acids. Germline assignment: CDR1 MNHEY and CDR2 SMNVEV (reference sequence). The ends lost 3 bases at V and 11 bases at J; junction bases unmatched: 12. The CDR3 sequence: CASSFTGQDPSAQHF. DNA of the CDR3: TGTGCCAGCAGTTTTACGGGACAGGACCCATCAGCCCAGCATTTT.

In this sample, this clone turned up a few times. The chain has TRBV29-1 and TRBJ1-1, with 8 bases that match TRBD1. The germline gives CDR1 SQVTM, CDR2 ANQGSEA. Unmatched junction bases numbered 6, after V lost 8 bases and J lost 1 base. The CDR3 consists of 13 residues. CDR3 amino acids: CSFRTGRNTEAFF. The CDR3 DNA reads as TGCAGCTTTAGGACAGGGAGGAACACTGAAGCTTTCTTT.